This is a list of T cell receptor beta chains from one sample in a study of PD-1 blockade in classical Hodgkin lymphoma. The assay was immunoSEQ multiplex PCR, and TCRdb's table has in-frame clones only and misses some. The data show fewer than 65,000 clones, with approximately 90% seen just once and 15% held by the top ten. Source: peripheral blood mononuclear cells (PBMCs), taken at baseline. Receptors were obtained from a human donor with classical Hodgkin lymphoma. Each CDR3 is given with its conserved first and last residue. Each record gives: V gene, clone size, J gene, D gene, CDR3 length, CDR3 protein, CDR3 DNA. A D gene is named only where the DNA matches it firmly. Clone size is stated in some rows and not others, as once, few, many or a class when expanded.

TRBV7-9,.,TRBJ1-5,.,13,CASSLETDQPQHF,TGTGCCAGCAGCTTAGAGACAGATCAGCCCCAGCATTTT
TRBV7-9,once,TRBJ1-3,.,15,CASSFPAGAGNTIYF,TGTGCCAGCAGCTTTCCGGCCGGGGCTGGAAACACCATATATTTT
TRBV6-5,.,TRBJ1-1,.,15,CASSSLGGSNTEAFF,TGTGCCAGCAGTTCCCTGGGGGGGTCAAACACTGAAGCTTTCTTT
TRBV7-8,.,TRBJ2-5,.,16,CASSLQQGWGEETQYF,TGTGCCAGCAGCCTACAACAGGGATGGGGGGAAGAGACCCAGTACTTC
TRBV4-1,.,TRBJ2-6,.,15,CASSQPPSGANVLTF,TGCGCCAGCAGCCAACCCCCCTCTGGGGCCAACGTCCTGACTTTC
TRBV10-3,few,TRBJ2-7,.,15,CAISEIQGQPYEQYF,TGTGCCATCAGTGAAATACAGGGTCAGCCCTACGAGCAGTACTTC
TRBV4-1,few,TRBJ1-6,TRBD1,15,CASSLTGTDNSPLHF,TGCGCCAGCAGCTTGACCGGGACAGACAATTCACCCCTCCACTTT
TRBV19,.,TRBJ1-5,TRBD1,15,CASSPMTGGTQPQHF,TGTGCCAGTAGTCCCATGACAGGGGGCACGCAGCCCCAGCATTTT
TRBV6-6,once,TRBJ2-1,TRBD2,16,CASSYPGTSGYNEQFF,TGTGCCAGCAGTTACCCGGGGACTAGCGGATACAATGAGCAGTTCTTC
TRBV2,.,TRBJ2-1,TRBD2,16,CASSAGTSGSYNEQFF,TGTGCCAGCAGTGCCGGGACTAGCGGGTCCTACAATGAGCAGTTCTTC
TRBV12-5,.,TRBJ1-3,TRBD1,16,CASGPGQGASGNTIYF,TGTGCTAGTGGTCCCGGACAGGGGGCATCTGGAAACACCATATATTTT
TRBV13,.,TRBJ1-1,.,11,CASTQNTEAFF,TGTGCCAGCACCCAGAACACTGAAGCTTTCTTT
TRBV7-9,.,TRBJ1-4,.,16,CASSLDFGQTNEKLFF,TGTGCCAGCAGCTTAGATTTCGGACAGACTAATGAAAAACTGTTTTTT